Given below is one T cell receptor beta chain in context. Its antigen is still unknown. This sample is part of a study of PD-1 blockade in classical Hodgkin lymphoma. Whole-study results and caveats: Nivolumab initiated under 1 year post-ASCT led to patient exclusion. Relapsed/refractory patients reportedly had the lowest baseline TCR diversity, below newly diagnosed patients, who were below healthy donors. The diversity seen at baseline in complete responders resembled that of newly diagnosed patients.

Each and every patient relapsed after autologous stem cell transplantation, and patients got differing brentuximab vedotin exposure. V was clipped by 2 bases and J by 10 bases; unmatched bases: 7. CDR3 length equals 13 residues. Germline V gene data show CDR1 as MNHNS and CDR2 as SASEGT. Only in-frame clones appear in the TCRdb table, and some are missing; sequencing was by immunoSEQ multiplex PCR. The sample holds 9,900 or so clones; more than 75% are singletons and the top ten take 30% to 35%. This sequence joins TRBV6-1 and TRBJ1-1; TRBD1 aligns across 7 bases. This clonotype originated in a human donor with classical Hodgkin lymphoma. Sample: peripheral blood mononuclear cells (PBMCs), taken before the second cycle of nivolumab. DNA of the CDR3: TGTGCCAGCAGTGAAAGGGGGCGGGGAGTAGCTTTCTTT. It translates to CASSERGRGVAFF.